This T cell receptor beta chain was sequenced during a study of blood T cell repertoires in COVID-19. For the study at large: Samples of COVID-19 (acute and convalescent) were obtained from the United States, Italy and Spain. T cells, B-cell-depleted T cells, or PBMCs supplied cDNA or gDNA.

V trimming: 7 bases; J trimming: 6 bases; junction bases outside the gene matches: 10. This CDR3 comprises 15 residues. The germline V gene encodes CDR1 SGHTA and CDR2 FQGNSA. Profiled with immunoSEQ multiplex PCR; TCRdb holds only in-frame clones, not every one. In the table there are about 280,000 clones, 89% of which are singletons. The chain links TRBV7-2 to TRBJ2-1; 9 positions match TRBD2. This TCR came from a woman between 40 and 50 years old who had recovered from COVID-19. Sequencing was carried out using peripheral blood. CDR3 sequence: CASTRPGTSSNEQFF. The CDR3 region has the DNA TGTGCCAGCACCCGACCGGGGACTAGCTCCAATGAGCAGTTCTTC.